Presented here are 3 T cell receptor beta chains from one specimen sequenced in a study of beta chain features in type 1 diabetes. Reverse transcribing all isolated RNA meant expressed TCRB transcripts were sequenced. Clones were read by immunoSEQ multiplex PCR, and TCRdb kept only the in-frame ones, dropping some. The data show around 430,000 clones, 30% seen once. Sequences were obtained from naive CD4+ T cells from blood. The receptors originated from a man younger than 35 in good health.

The V and J genes are TRBV5-1 and TRBJ2-7; the match to TRBD1 covers 12 bases. Germline V gives CDR1 SGHRS, CDR2 YFSETQ. This CDR3 comprises 12 residues. The CDR3 bases are TGCGCCAGCAGCCCTCGGGACAGGGGGCCCTCGGTC. Translation gives CASSPRDRGPSV.

This clone came up a few times. This rearrangement joins TRBV2 to TRBJ2-7, with D unclear. CDR1 SNHLY and CDR2 FYNNEI come from the germline V gene. Trimming pared 4 bases from V and 3 bases from J, leaving 10 bases between. This CDR3 contains 13 residues. The CDR3 reads CASSGGRNYEQYF. The DNA of the CDR3 is TGTGCCAGCAGTGGCGGACGCAACTACGAGCAGTACTTC.

This chain connects TRBV9 to TRBJ2-3; 10 nucleotides line up with TRBD2. Trimming took 4 bases from V and 3 from J; bases not matched to a gene: 11. Per the germline V gene, CDR1 is SGDLS and CDR2 is YYNGEE. The CDR3 loop spans 17 amino acids. CDR3 sequence reads: CASSTTIAGGRTDTQYF. CDR3 coding DNA: TGTGCCAGCAGCACCACGATAGCGGGAGGCCGTACAGATACGCAGTATTTT.